This T cell receptor beta chain was retrieved from a study of blood T cell repertoires in COVID-19. About the research overall: Spain, Italy and the United States supplied samples that represented acute and convalescent COVID-19.

Only in-frame clones appear in the TCRdb table, and some are missing; sequencing was by immunoSEQ multiplex PCR. The data hold 250,000 to 300,000 clones, with 81% observed a single time. The length of the CDR3 is 16 residues. The V and J ends lost 2 bases and 0 bases respectively, with 11 bases between them. Germline loops: CDR1 MNHNS, CDR2 SASEGT. The source of this sequence is an older woman with active or convalescent COVID-19. Source material: peripheral blood. The chain has TRBV6-1 and TRBJ1-5, with unresolved D. CDR3 in amino acids: CASSESPGYSNQPQHF. For the CDR3, the DNA is TGTGCCAGCAGTGAATCACCAGGATATAGCAATCAGCCCCAGCATTTT.